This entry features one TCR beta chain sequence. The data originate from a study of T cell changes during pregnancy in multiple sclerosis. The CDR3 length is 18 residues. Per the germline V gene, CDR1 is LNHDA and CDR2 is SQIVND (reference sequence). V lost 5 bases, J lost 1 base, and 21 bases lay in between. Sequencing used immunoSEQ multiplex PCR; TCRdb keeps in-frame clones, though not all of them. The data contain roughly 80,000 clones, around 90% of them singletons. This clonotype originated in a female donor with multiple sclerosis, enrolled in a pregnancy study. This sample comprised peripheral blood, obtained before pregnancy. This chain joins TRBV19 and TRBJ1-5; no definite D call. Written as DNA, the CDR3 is TGTGCCAGTAGTTTCCCCTCCCAACATGGCACGAGCAATCAGCCCCAGCATTTT. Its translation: CASSFPSQHGTSNQPQHF.